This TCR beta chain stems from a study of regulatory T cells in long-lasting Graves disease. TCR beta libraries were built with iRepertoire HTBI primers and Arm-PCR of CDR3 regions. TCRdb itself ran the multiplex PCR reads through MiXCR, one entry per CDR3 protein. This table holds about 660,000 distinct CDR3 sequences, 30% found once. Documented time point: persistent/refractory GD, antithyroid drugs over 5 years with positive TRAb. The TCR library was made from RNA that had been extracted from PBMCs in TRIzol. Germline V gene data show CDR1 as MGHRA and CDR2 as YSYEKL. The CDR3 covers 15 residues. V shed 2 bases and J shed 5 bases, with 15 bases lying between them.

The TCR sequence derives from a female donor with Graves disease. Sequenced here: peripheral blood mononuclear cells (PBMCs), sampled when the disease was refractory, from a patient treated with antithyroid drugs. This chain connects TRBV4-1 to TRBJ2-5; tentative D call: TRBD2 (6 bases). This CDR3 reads CASSQRPLGGETQYF. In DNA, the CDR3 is TGCGCCAGCAGCCAACGCCCCCTTGGAGGGGAGACCCAGTACTTC.